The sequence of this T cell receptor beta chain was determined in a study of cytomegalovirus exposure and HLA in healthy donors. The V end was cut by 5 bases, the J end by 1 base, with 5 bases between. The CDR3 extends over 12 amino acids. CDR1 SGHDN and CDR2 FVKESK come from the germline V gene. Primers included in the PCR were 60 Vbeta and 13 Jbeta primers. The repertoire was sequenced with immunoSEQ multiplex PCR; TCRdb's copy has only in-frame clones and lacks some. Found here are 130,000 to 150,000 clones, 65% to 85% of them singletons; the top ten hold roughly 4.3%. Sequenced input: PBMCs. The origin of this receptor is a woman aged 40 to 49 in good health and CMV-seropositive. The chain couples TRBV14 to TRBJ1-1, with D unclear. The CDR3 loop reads CASSFRNTEAFF. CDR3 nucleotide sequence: TGTGCCAGCAGCTTCAGGAACACTGAAGCTTTCTTT.